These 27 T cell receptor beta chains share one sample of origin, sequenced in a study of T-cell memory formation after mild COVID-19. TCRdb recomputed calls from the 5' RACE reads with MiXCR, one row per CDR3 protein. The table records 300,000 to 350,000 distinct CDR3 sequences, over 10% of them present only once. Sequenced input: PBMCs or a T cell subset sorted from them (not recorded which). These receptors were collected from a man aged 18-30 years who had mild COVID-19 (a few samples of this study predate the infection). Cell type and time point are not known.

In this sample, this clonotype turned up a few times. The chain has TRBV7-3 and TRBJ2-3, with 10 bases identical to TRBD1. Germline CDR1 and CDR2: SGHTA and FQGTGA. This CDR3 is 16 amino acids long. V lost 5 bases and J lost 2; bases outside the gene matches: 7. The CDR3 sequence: CASSPTGTGDTDTQYF. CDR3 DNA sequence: TGTGCCAGCAGCCCCACCGGGACAGGGGACACAGATACGCAGTATTTT.

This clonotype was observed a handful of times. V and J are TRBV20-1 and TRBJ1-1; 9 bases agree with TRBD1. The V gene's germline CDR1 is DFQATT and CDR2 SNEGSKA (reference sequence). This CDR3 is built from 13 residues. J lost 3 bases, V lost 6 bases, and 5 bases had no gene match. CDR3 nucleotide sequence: TGCAGTGCCTGGGACAGGGTTTACACTGAAGCTTTCTTT. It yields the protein CSAWDRVYTEAFF.

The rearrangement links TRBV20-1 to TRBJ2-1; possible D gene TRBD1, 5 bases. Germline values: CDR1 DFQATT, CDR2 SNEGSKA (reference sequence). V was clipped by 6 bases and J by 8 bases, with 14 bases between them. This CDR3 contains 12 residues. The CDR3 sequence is CSASDSFDEQFF. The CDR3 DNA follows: TGCAGTGCGAGCGACAGTTTCGATGAGCAGTTCTTC.

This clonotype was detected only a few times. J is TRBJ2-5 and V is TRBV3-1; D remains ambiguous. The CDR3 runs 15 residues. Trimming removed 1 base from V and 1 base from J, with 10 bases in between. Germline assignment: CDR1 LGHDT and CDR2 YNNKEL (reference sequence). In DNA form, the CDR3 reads TGTGCCAGCAGCCAAGCGAGGTACCGCCAAGAGACCCAGTACTTC. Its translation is CASSQARYRQETQYF.

CDR3 bases: TGCGCCAGCAGCTTGCAAGGGCTGTTTAACACTGAAGCTTTCTTT. This sequence encodes CASSLQGLFNTEAFF. V gene TRBV5-1 combines with J gene TRBJ1-1, with D uncertain. Germline values: CDR1 SGHRS, CDR2 YFSETQ. V was pared by 1 base and J by 2 bases, with 12 bases between. The CDR3 extends over 15 amino acids.

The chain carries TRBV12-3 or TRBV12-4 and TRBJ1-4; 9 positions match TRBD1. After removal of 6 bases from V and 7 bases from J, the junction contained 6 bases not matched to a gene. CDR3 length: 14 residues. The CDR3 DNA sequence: TGTGCCAGCAGCACAGGGGGCGCGGGTGAAAAACTGTTTTTT. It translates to CASSTGGAGEKLFF.

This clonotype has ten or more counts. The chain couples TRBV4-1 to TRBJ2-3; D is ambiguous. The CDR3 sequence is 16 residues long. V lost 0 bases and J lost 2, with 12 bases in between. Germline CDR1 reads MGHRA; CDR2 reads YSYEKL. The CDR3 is CASSQEGYPSTDTQYF. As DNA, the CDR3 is TGCGCCAGCAGCCAAGAGGGCTATCCTTCCACAGATACGCAGTATTTT.

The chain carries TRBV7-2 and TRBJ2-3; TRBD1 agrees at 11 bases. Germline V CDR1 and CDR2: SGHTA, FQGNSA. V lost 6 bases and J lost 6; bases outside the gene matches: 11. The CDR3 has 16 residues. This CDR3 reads CASRPPVGQGADTQYF. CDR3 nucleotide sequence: TGTGCCAGCAGACCCCCTGTCGGACAGGGGGCGGATACGCAGTATTTT.

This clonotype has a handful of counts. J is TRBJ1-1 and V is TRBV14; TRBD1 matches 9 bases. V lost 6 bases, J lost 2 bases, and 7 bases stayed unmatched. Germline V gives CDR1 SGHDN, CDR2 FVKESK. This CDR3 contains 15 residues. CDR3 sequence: CASSQLQGANTEAFF. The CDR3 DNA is TGTGCCAGCAGTCAGCTACAGGGGGCAAACACTGAAGCTTTCTTT.

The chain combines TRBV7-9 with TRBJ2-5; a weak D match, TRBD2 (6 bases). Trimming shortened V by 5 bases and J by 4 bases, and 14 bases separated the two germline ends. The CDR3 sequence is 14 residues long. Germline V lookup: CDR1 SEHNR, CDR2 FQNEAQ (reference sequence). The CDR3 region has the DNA TGTGCCAGCAGCGCCGGGACTGGACCAGAGACCCAGTACTTC. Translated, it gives CASSAGTGPETQYF.

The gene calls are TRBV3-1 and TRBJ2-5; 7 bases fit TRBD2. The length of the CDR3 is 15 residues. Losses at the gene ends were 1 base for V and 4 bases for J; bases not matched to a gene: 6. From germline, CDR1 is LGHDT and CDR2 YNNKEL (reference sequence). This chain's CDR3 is CASSQAAPGGETQYF. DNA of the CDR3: TGTGCCAGCAGCCAAGCCGCCCCGGGGGGAGAGACCCAGTACTTC.

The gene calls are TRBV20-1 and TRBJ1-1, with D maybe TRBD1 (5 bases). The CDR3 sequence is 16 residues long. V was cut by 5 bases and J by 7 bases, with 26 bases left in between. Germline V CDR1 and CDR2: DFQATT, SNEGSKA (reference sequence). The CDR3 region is CSAQSSREQRLHEAFF. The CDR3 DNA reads TGCAGTGCTCAAAGCTCCAGGGAACAACGGCTCCATGAAGCTTTCTTT.

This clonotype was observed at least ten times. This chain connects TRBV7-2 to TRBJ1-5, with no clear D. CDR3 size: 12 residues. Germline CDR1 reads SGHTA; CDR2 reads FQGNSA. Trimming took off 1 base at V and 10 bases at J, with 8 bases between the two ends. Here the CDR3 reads CASSLGRGPQHF. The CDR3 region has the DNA TGTGCCAGCAGCTTAGGGCGTGGACCCCAGCATTTT.

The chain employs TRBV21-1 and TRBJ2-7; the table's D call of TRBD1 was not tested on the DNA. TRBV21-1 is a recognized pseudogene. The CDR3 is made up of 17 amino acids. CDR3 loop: CASSTKRGAGSSYEQYF. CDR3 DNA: TGTGCCAGCAGCACCAAAAGGGGAGCAGGGAGCTCCTACGAGCAGTACTTC.

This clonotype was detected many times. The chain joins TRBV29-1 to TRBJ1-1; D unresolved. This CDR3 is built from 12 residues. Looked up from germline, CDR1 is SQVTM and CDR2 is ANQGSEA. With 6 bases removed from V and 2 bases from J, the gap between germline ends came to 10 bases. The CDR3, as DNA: TGCAGCGTGGCTCCGGGTAACACTGAAGCTTTCTTT. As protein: CSVAPGNTEAFF.

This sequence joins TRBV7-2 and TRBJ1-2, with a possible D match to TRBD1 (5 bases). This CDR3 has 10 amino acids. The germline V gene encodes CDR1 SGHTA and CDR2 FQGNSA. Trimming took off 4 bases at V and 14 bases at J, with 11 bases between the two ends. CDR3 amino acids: CASSWGDLTF. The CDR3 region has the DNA TGTGCCAGCAGCTGGGGGGACTTAACCTTC.

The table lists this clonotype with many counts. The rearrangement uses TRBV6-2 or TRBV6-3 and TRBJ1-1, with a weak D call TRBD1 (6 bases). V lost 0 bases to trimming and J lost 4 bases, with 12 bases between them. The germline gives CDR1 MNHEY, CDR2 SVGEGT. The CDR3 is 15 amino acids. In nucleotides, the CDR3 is TGTGCCAGCAGTTACTCCGGGACACAGGGCACTGAAGCTTTCTTT. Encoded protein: CASSYSGTQGTEAFF.

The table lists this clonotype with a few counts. The CDR3 reads CASSTTLGGNEQYF. The CDR3 bases are TGTGCCAGCAGCACAACCCTGGGCGGGAACGAGCAGTACTTC. The J gene is TRBJ2-7, the V gene TRBV7-6, with D perhaps matching TRBD2 (6 bases). The V end was cut by 5 bases, the J end by 5 bases, with 16 bases between. This CDR3 region has 14 residues. Germline CDR1 is SGHVS and CDR2 is FNYEAQ.

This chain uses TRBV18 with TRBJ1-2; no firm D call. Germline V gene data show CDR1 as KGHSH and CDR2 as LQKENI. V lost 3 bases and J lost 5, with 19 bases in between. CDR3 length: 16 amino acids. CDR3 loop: CASSPGIGYQPYGYTF. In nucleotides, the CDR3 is TGTGCCAGCTCACCCGGGATTGGATATCAACCTTATGGCTACACCTTC.

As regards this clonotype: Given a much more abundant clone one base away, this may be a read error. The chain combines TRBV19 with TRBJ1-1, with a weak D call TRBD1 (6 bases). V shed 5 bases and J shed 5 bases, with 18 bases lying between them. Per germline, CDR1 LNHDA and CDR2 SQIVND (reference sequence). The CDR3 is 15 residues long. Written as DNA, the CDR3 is TGTGCCAGTAGTGGTGGGGACACCTCTTGTACTGAAGCTTTCTTT. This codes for CASSGGDTSCTEAFF.

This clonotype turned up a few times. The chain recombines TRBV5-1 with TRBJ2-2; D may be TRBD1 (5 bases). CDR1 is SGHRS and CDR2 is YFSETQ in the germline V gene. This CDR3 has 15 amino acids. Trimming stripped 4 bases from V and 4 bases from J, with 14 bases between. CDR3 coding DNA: TGCGCCAGCAGCCCTGACCCTACAGGCACCGGGGAGCTGTTTTTT. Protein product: CASSPDPTGTGELFF. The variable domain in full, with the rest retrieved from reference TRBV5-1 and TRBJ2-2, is KAGVTQTPRYLIKTRGQQVTLSCSPISGHRSVSWYQQTPGQGLQFLFEYFSETQRNKGNFPGRFSGRQFSNSRSEMNVSTLELGDSALYLCASSPDPTGTGELFFGEGSRLTVL.

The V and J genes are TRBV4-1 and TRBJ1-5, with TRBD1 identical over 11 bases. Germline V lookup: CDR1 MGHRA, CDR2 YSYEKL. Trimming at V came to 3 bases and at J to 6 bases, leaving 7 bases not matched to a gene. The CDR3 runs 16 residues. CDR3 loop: CASSQPGQGARQPQHF. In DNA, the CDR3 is TGCGCCAGCAGCCAGCCCGGACAGGGGGCTCGTCAGCCCCAGCATTTT.

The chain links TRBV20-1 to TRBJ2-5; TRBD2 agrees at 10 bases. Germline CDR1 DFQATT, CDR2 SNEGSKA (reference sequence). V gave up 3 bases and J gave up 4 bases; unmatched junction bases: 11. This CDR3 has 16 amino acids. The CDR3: CSASGGASGGPETQYF. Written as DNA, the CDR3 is TGCAGTGCTAGCGGGGGTGCTAGCGGGGGACCAGAGACCCAGTACTTC.

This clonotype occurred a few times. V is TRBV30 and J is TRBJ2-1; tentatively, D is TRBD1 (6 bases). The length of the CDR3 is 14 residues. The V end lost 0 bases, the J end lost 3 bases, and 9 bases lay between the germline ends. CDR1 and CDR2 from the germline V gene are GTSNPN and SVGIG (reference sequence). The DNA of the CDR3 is TGTGCCTGGAGTGTGGACAGAATCTACAATGAGCAGTTCTTC. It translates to CAWSVDRIYNEQFF.

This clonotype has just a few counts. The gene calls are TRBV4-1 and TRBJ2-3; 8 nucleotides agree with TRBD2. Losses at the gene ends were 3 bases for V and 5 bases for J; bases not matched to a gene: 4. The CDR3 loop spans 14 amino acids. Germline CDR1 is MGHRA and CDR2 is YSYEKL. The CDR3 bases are TGCGCCAGCAGCCATCTCCGGGGGGGAGATACGCAGTATTTT. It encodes CASSHLRGGDTQYF.

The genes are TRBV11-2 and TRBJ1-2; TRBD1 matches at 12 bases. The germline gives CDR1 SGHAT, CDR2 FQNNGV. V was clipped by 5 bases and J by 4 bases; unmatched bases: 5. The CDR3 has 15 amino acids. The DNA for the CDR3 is TGTGCCAGCAGCATAGGGACAGGGGGCCCCTATGGCTACACCTTC. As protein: CASSIGTGGPYGYTF.

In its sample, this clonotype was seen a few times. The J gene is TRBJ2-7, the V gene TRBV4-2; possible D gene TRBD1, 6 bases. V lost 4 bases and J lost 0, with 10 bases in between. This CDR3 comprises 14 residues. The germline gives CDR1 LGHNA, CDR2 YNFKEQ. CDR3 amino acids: CASSRPGDSYEQYF. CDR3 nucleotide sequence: TGTGCCAGCAGCCGACCAGGGGACTCCTACGAGCAGTACTTC.